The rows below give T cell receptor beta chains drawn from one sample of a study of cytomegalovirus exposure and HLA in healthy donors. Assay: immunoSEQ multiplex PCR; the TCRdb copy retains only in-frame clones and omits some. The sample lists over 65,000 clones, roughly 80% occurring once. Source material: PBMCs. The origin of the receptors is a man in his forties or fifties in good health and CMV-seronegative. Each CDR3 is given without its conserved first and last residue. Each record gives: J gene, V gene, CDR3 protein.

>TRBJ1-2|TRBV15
ATSRDRNYGYT
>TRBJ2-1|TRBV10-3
ANDRGSYNEQF
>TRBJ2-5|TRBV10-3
AIKAGQGETQY
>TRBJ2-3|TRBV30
AWSALARDTDTQY
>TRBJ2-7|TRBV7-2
ASSPPGSSYEQY
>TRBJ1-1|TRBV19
ASSPSGFGTEAF
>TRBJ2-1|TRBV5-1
ASSPEGGRYNEQF
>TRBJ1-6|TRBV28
ASSSPTGTVKGNSPLH
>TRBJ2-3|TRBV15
ATSRDQDTQY
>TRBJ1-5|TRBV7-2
ASSQMNQPQH
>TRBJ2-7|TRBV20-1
SANAGDEQY
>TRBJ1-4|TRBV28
ASRDRGREKLF
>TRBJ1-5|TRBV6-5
ASSYKPPAQNQPQH
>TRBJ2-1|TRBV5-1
ASSLGTAGASEQF
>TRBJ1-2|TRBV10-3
AISGGNFVGYT
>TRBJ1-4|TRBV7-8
ASSLRDTYSEKLF
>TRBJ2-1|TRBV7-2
ASRTIRENNEQF
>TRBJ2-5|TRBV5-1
ASSLVGLQETQY
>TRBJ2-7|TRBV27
ASSSFLGSEQY
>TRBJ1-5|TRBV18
ASSPDPGRNQPQH
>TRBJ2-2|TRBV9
ASSVDASRQTGELF
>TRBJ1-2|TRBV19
ASSLGTGLFHGYT
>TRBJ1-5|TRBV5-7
ASSLSDSNQPQH
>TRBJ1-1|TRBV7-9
SSSIDMNTEAF
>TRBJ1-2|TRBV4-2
ASSQGDRPTYGYT
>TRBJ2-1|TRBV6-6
ASSYSQGTSYNEQF
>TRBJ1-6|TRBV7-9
ASSLGRSPLH
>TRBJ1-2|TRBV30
AWRATVSYGYT
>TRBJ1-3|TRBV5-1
ASSLWGGLFSGNTIY
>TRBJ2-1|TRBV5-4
ASSLGSGGPYEQF
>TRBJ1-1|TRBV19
ASSFEGILTTEAF
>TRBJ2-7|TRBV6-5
ASTMGGYGEQY
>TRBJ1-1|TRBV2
ASQWGENTEAF
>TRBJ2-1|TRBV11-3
ASSSGSYNEQF
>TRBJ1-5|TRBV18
ASSRGINQPQH
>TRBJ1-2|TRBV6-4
ASSDGRAAGYT
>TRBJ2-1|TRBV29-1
SDITSGGAMEQF
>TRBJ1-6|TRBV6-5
ASSSDRGHSPLH
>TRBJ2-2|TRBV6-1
ASTVDRSIGELF
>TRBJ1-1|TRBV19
ASSKASRTEAF
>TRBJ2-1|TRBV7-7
ASTMGRGAGEEQF
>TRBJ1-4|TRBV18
ASSPTTVYEKLF
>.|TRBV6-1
ASSSIYEQY
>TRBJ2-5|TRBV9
ASSATSGVQETQY
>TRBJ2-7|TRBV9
ASSGHGSSYEQY
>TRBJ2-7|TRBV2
ASSEERGGRYEQY
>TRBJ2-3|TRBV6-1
ASSEGAGVDTQY
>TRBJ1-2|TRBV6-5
ASSYSKGSGGYT
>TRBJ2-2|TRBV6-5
ATKRGGEGTGELF